This TCR beta chain was identified during a study of Graves' ophthalmopathy and Graves' hyperthyroidism. Study-level findings and limits: With about 86% sensitivity and about 83% specificity, a 13-signature model separated ophthalmopathy from stable hyperthyroidism. Most expanded thyroid clonotypes above 0.001 frequency also appeared in blood.

At least ten counts were recorded for this clonotype. Antigen specificity is unknown. Orbital computed tomography, together with clinical symptoms, serum thyroxine, TRAb and thyroid ultrasound, was used for diagnosis. V shed 2 bases and J shed 7 bases, with 17 bases lying between them. The CDR3 consists of 15 residues. The germline V gene has CDR1 LNHNV and CDR2 YYDKDF (reference sequence). Using RNA transcripts, the TCR beta CDR3 regions were amplified. First-round RT-PCR with HTBI primers preceded a second-round multiplex PCR. TCRdb passed the multiplex PCR reads through MiXCR, listing each CDR3 protein once. The sample lists over 150,000 distinct CDR3 sequences; over 35% were seen once.

The chain couples TRBV15 to TRBJ1-1; the D gene is possibly TRBD1 (6 bases). The origin of this receptor is a woman aged 40 to 55 with Graves' ophthalmopathy. The sample comprised peripheral blood. CDR3 DNA: TGTGCCACCAGCAGAACGGGCCGGGGGGCGAGTGAAGCTTTCTTT. The encoded protein is CATSRTGRGASEAFF.